This is a list of T cell receptor beta chains from one sample in a study of cytomegalovirus exposure and HLA in healthy donors. TCRdb's copy holds only in-frame clones and misses some; the assay was immunoSEQ multiplex PCR. This table holds around 100,000 clones. The sample comprised PBMCs. All receptors come from a man aged 25 to 45 in good health and CMV-seronegative. The CDR3 runs from the conserved cysteine through the conserved F or W. A D gene is named only where the DNA matches it firmly.

CASSSSTGMETQYF,TGTGCCAGCAGCTCTTCGACAGGCATGGAGACCCAGTACTTC,14,TRBV7-2,-,TRBJ2-5
CASSYRFQETQYF,TGTGCCAGCAGCTACCGGTTTCAAGAGACCCAGTACTTC,13,TRBV11-2,-,TRBJ2-5
CASSLGQGAFYEQYF,TGTGCCAGCAGCTTAGGACAGGGGGCCTTCTACGAGCAGTACTTC,15,TRBV11-2,TRBD1,TRBJ2-7
CSARDYTEAFF,TGCAGTGCTAGAGACTACACTGAAGCTTTCTTT,11,TRBV20-1,-,TRBJ1-1
CASSLVGDYGYTF,TGCGCCAGCAGCTTGGTAGGGGACTATGGCTACACCTTC,13,TRBV5-1,-,TRBJ1-2
CASSYSGQGASNEQFF,TGTGCCAGCAGTTACTCTGGACAGGGGGCATCGAATGAGCAGTTCTTC,16,TRBV6-5,TRBD1,TRBJ2-1
CASSLEPGETQYF,TGTGCCAGCAGCTTGGAACCGGGGGAGACCCAGTACTTC,13,TRBV5-4,-,TRBJ2-5
CASSSRQGLSQGGTGELFF,TGTGCCAGCAGCTCCCGGCAGGGGCTGAGTCAAGGGGGCACCGGGGAGCTGTTTTTT,19,TRBV11-3,-,TRBJ2-2
CASSSPTDPFNYGYTF,TGTGCCAGCAGTTCTCCGACAGATCCCTTTAACTATGGCTACACCTTC,16,TRBV27,-,TRBJ1-2
CASSLGPGRTEAFF,TGTGCCAGCAGCTTAGGGCCGGGGAGGACTGAAGCTTTCTTT,14,TRBV7-9,-,TRBJ1-1
CASSLAGGWDNEQFF,TGCGCCAGCAGCCTAGCGGGGGGCTGGGACAATGAGCAGTTCTTC,15,TRBV4-1,TRBD2,TRBJ2-1
CASSLEGINYGYTF,TGCGCCAGCAGCTTGGAGGGGATCAACTATGGCTACACCTTC,14,TRBV5-1,-,TRBJ1-2
CASSYSGEGARAEAFF,TGTGCCAGCAGTTACTCTGGAGAGGGGGCGAGGGCTGAAGCTTTCTTT,16,TRBV6-5,TRBD1,TRBJ1-1
CASSFDRGLTEAFF,TGTGCCAGCAGCTTTGACAGGGGGCTGACTGAAGCTTTCTTT,14,TRBV5-4,TRBD1,TRBJ1-1
CATRGGHGYTF,TGTGCCACCCGCGGGGGGCACGGCTACACCTTC,11,TRBV6-1,-,TRBJ1-2
CASSLGGASGDTQYF,TGTGCCAGCAGCTTAGGAGGGGCTAGCGGAGATACGCAGTATTTT,15,TRBV7-2,TRBD2,TRBJ2-3
CATSRGGLDQETQYF,TGTGCCACCAGCAGGGGGGGATTAGACCAAGAGACCCAGTACTTC,15,TRBV15,-,TRBJ2-5
CASSLLSSGGKETQYF,TGTGCCAGCAGCTTATTGTCTAGCGGGGGGAAAGAGACCCAGTACTTC,16,TRBV7-2,TRBD2,TRBJ2-5
CASSLVSPGGARGYTF,TGTGCCAGCAGCCTTGTATCTCCAGGGGGCGCGCGGGGCTACACCTTC,16,TRBV5-4,TRBD1,TRBJ1-2
CASSEGAGGRKHSPLHF,TGTGCCAGCAGTGAAGGTGCCGGGGGAAGGAAACATTCACCCCTCCACTTT,17,TRBV6-1,-,TRBJ1-6
CASSLAGTGASGELFF,TGTGCCAGCAGCTTGGCCGGGACAGGGGCCAGCGGGGAGCTGTTTTTT,16,TRBV7-2,TRBD1,TRBJ2-2
CASSFTGNNEKLFF,TGTGCCAGCAGCTTTACAGGGAATAATGAAAAACTGTTTTTT,14,TRBV5-4,-,TRBJ1-4
CASSALVGAGELFF,TGTGCCAGCAGCGCGCTGGTCGGGGCCGGGGAGCTGTTTTTT,14,TRBV11-2,-,TRBJ2-2
CASSGTANTGELFF,TGCGCCAGCAGCGGGACAGCGAACACCGGGGAGCTGTTTTTT,14,TRBV5-1,TRBD1,TRBJ2-2
CASSLMEEQYF,TGTGCCAGCAGTTTAATGGAGGAGCAGTACTTC,11,TRBV28,-,TRBJ2-7
CASSLEGASLEAFF,TGTGCCAGCAGCTTAGAAGGGGCGAGTCTTGAAGCTTTCTTT,14,TRBV7-2,-,TRBJ1-1
CASSIRDSRSYEQYF,TGTGCCAGTAGTATCCGGGACAGCCGCTCCTACGAGCAGTACTTC,15,TRBV19,TRBD1,TRBJ2-7
CASSEGATVNYGYTF,TGTGCCAGCAGTGAGGGGGCAACAGTGAACTATGGCTACACCTTC,15,TRBV6-1,-,TRBJ1-2
CASSIGQGAVSGGYTF,TGTGCCAGTAGTATAGGACAGGGGGCGGTTTCAGGAGGCTACACCTTC,16,TRBV19,TRBD1,TRBJ1-2
CASSDRDISYEQYF,TGCGCCAGCAGCGACCGGGACATCTCCTACGAGCAGTACTTC,14,TRBV4-1,-,TRBJ2-7
CASSKARDRVYEQYF,TGTGCCAGCAGCAAAGCGAGGGACAGGGTCTACGAGCAGTACTTC,15,TRBV21-1,-,TRBJ2-7
CASSSGTPSYNEQFF,TGTGCCAGCAGCTCAGGGACTCCTTCCTACAATGAGCAGTTCTTC,15,TRBV7-3,-,TRBJ2-1
CASSLSGTGWGEREAFF,TGTGCCAGCAGTTTATCCGGGACAGGGTGGGGGGAAAGAGAAGCTTTCTTT,17,TRBV27,TRBD1,TRBJ1-1
CPGSARIGQGAYEQYF,TGTCCTGGGAGCGCACGTATCGGTCAGGGGGCGTACGAGCAGTACTTC,16,TRBV22-1,-,TRBJ2-7
CASSKARTGESGYTF,TGTGCCAGCAGCAAAGCCCGGACAGGGGAATCTGGCTACACCTTC,15,TRBV21-1,-,TRBJ1-2
CASIHRGRESGANVLTF,TGTGCCAGTATCCACAGGGGGAGGGAGTCTGGGGCCAACGTCCTGACTTTC,17,TRBV19,-,TRBJ2-6
CASSFAGTGGSSYNSPLHF,TGTGCCAGCAGCTTCGCCGGGACAGGGGGCAGCTCCTATAATTCACCCCTCCACTTT,19,TRBV5-4,TRBD1,TRBJ1-6
CASSQSGGSADTQYF,TGTGCCAGCAGCCAAAGCGGGGGATCGGCAGATACGCAGTATTTT,15,TRBV5-6,TRBD2,TRBJ2-3
CASSPTSLNTEAFF,TGTGCCAGCAGTCCTACCTCTTTGAACACTGAAGCTTTCTTT,14,TRBV2,-,TRBJ1-1
CASSVASPDSGANVLTF,TGTGCCAGCAGCGTAGCGTCTCCAGACTCTGGGGCCAACGTCCTGACTTTC,17,TRBV9,-,TRBJ2-6
CASSYDGGSSYEQYF,TGTGCCAGCAGTTACGACGGGGGTAGCTCCTACGAGCAGTACTTC,15,TRBV6-5,-,TRBJ2-7
CASSPRRLAGDGTDTQYF,TGTGCCAGCAGCCCACGTCGACTAGCGGGGGACGGCACAGATACGCAGTATTTT,18,TRBV7-9,TRBD2,TRBJ2-3
CASSLESTNSPLHF,TGTGCCAGCAGCTTGGAATCGACAAATTCACCCCTCCACTTT,14,TRBV5-4,-,TRBJ1-6
CASSHPDSYGYTF,TGCGCCAGCAGCCATCCGGACAGTTATGGCTACACCTTC,13,TRBV4-1,-,TRBJ1-2
CASSDPGGGQETQYF,TGTGCCAGCAGTGATCCAGGGGGAGGCCAAGAGACCCAGTACTTC,15,TRBV6-1,-,TRBJ2-5
CAISERRGPINTEAFF,TGTGCCATCAGTGAGCGGCGGGGGCCAATTAACACTGAAGCTTTCTTT,16,TRBV6-1,-,TRBJ1-1
CASSGRTPASYNEQFF,TGTGCCAGTAGTGGACGGACACCCGCCTCCTACAATGAGCAGTTCTTC,16,TRBV19,-,TRBJ2-1
CASSFSRTSGGAWNEQFF,TGCGCCAGCAGCTTCTCACGGACTAGCGGGGGGGCCTGGAATGAGCAGTTCTTC,18,TRBV5-1,TRBD2,TRBJ2-1
CASSSGTSGWGFQETQYF,TGTGCCAGCAGCTCCGGGACTAGCGGGTGGGGGTTCCAAGAGACCCAGTACTTC,18,TRBV9,TRBD2,TRBJ2-5
CASSPGQGATGYTF,TGCGCCAGCAGCCCTGGACAGGGGGCGACCGGCTACACCTTC,14,TRBV5-1,TRBD1,TRBJ1-2
CASSNGQGIGSGNQPQHF,TGTGCCAGCAGCAACGGACAGGGAATAGGGTCTGGCAATCAGCCCCAGCATTTT,18,TRBV28,TRBD1,TRBJ1-5
CASSLDSDGRASGANVLTF,TGCGCCAGCAGCCTGGACAGTGACGGGCGGGCCTCTGGGGCCAACGTCCTGACTTTC,19,TRBV4-1,-,TRBJ2-6
CASSASGGQVTGELFF,TGTGCCAGCAGCGCGAGCGGGGGGCAGGTCACCGGGGAGCTGTTTTTT,16,TRBV7-6,TRBD2,TRBJ2-2
CAISESIMPGDTEAFF,TGTGCCATCAGTGAGTCGATAATGCCAGGGGACACTGAAGCTTTCTTT,16,TRBV10-3,-,TRBJ1-1
CAWWRSPGNYGYTF,TGTGCCTGGTGGAGAAGCCCAGGGAACTATGGCTACACCTTC,14,TRBV30,-,TRBJ1-2